Shown below are 20 T cell receptor beta chains from a single sample sequenced in a study of cytomegalovirus exposure and HLA in healthy donors. The PCR had 60 Vbeta and 13 Jbeta primers. Sequencing used immunoSEQ multiplex PCR; TCRdb keeps in-frame clones, though not all of them. The data hold 90,000 to 100,000 clones, with over 60% observed a single time. The sequenced sample was PBMCs. Receptor source: a man between 25 and 39 years old in good health and CMV-seronegative.

The rearrangement uses TRBV10-3 and TRBJ1-5, with 8 bases matching TRBD1. Germline CDR1 and CDR2: ENHRY and SYGVKD. The V segment lost 5 bases and the J segment 6 bases; nucleotides outside the gene matches: 9. This CDR3 is 15 amino acids long. The CDR3 nucleotides read TGTGCCATCAGTATAGGACAGGGTGGGGCTCAGCCCCAGCATTTT. Its translation: CAISIGQGGAQPQHF.

As DNA, the CDR3 is TGTGCCAGCTCACTTTCCGGGGGGGCCCGGGAGACCCAGTACTTC. This sequence encodes CASSLSGGARETQYF. The rearrangement links TRBV18 to TRBJ2-5; 8 bases map to TRBD2. Germline V gene data show CDR1 as KGHSH and CDR2 as LQKENI. The CDR3 runs 15 residues. The J segment lost 5 bases and the V segment lost 4 bases, leaving 9 bases of the junction unmatched.

This clone has only one observation. This sequence joins TRBV10-3 and TRBJ1-1; D is unresolved. Trimming removed 4 bases at V and 1 base at J, with 10 bases between. The CDR3 has 14 amino acids. The germline CDR1 and CDR2 sequences are ENHRY and SYGVKD. CDR3 in amino acids: CAISVGSPNTEAFF. CDR3 DNA sequence: TGTGCCATCAGTGTTGGGAGCCCGAACACTGAAGCTTTCTTT.

This rearrangement joins TRBV28 to TRBJ2-2; no firm D call. CDR1 and CDR2 from the germline V gene are MDHEN and SYDVKM. This CDR3 region has 15 residues. Trimming removed 3 bases at V and 7 bases at J, with 15 bases between. The CDR3 DNA reads as TGTGCCAGCAGTTTTCGGCTAGTTGGTCACGGGGAGCTGTTTTTT. Its translation is CASSFRLVGHGELFF.

V usage is TRBV28 and J usage is TRBJ1-1; weak D call: TRBD1 (5 bases). This CDR3 region has 14 residues. V was pared by 10 bases and J by 2 bases, with 17 bases between. The germline V gene encodes CDR1 MDHEN and CDR2 SYDVKM. CDR3 region: CATTGTVRNTEAFF. CDR3 in DNA: TGTGCCACTACAGGCACAGTGAGAAACACTGAAGCTTTCTTT.

In its sample, this clone was seen a few times. The chain joins TRBV4-1 to TRBJ2-7; possible D gene TRBD1, 8 bases. V was cut by 2 bases and J by 6 bases, with 17 bases left in between. Germline V gives CDR1 MGHRA, CDR2 YSYEKL. The CDR3 totals 15 residues. The CDR3 reads CASSQLSGGGGEQYF. The CDR3 coding sequence is TGCGCCAGCAGCCAACTATCAGGGGGCGGGGGCGAGCAGTACTTC.

The J gene is TRBJ1-2, the V gene TRBV15, with D possibly TRBD1 on 6 matching bases. Per the germline V gene, CDR1 is LNHNV and CDR2 is YYDKDF (reference sequence). The ends were cut back, 7 bases at V and 1 base at J, with 19 bases in the middle. This CDR3 is built from 16 residues. The CDR3 is CATTPGARRYNYGYTF. In nucleotides, the CDR3 is TGTGCCACCACCCCAGGGGCCAGACGCTATAACTATGGCTACACCTTC.

V gene TRBV5-6 combines with J gene TRBJ2-3; weak D call: TRBD1 (5 bases). The V gene's germline CDR1 is SGHDT and CDR2 YYEEEE. V lost 3 bases to trimming and J lost 2 bases, with 10 bases between them. The CDR3 totals 14 residues. The CDR3 region has the DNA TGTGCCAGCAGCTGGGGCGAGTCCACAGATACGCAGTATTTT. It specifies CASSWGESTDTQYF.

The rearrangement links TRBV4-1 to TRBJ1-1, with TRBD1 identical over 7 bases. V trimming: 1 base; J trimming: 0 bases; junction bases outside the gene matches: 11. Germline-derived CDR1 and CDR2 are MGHRA and YSYEKL. The CDR3 totals 18 residues. CDR3 in amino acids: CASSQVGSTGFMNTEAFF. The CDR3 DNA sequence: TGCGCCAGCAGCCAAGTGGGGTCGACAGGGTTCATGAACACTGAAGCTTTCTTT.

The chain carries TRBV4-2 and TRBJ2-5; 8 bases are shared with TRBD2. This CDR3 contains 14 residues. V lost 0 bases, J lost 8 bases, and 5 bases stayed unmatched. Germline V gene sequence: CDR1 LGHNA, CDR2 YNFKEQ. CDR3 nucleotide sequence: TGTGCCAGCAGCCAAGAACTAGCGGCGGTAACCCAGTACTTC. Translated: CASSQELAAVTQYF.

V usage is TRBV9 and J usage is TRBJ2-5, with 11 bases identical to TRBD1. Germline V lookup: CDR1 SGDLS, CDR2 YYNGEE. This CDR3 region has 15 residues. The ends lost 4 bases at V and 5 bases at J; junction bases unmatched: 7. CDR3 loop: CASSSGQGASETQYF. The CDR3 DNA sequence: TGTGCCAGCAGCTCTGGACAGGGGGCTTCGGAGACCCAGTACTTC.

V usage is TRBV4-2 and J usage is TRBJ1-1, with D perhaps matching TRBD1 (5 bases). Per germline, CDR1 LGHNA and CDR2 YNFKEQ. Between the trimmed V and J ends, which lost 4 bases and 4 bases, there was a span of 13 bases. The length of the CDR3 is 14 residues. As DNA, the CDR3 is TGTGCCAGCAGCCCCCCGGTGGGGGGCACTGAAGCTTTCTTT. It yields the protein CASSPPVGGTEAFF.

The V and J genes are TRBV10-2 and TRBJ2-3; D is possibly TRBD1 (5 bases). CDR1 is WSHSY, CDR2 SAAADI, per germline. The CDR3 loop spans 12 amino acids. V lost 8 bases, J lost 4 bases, and 10 bases lay in between. The CDR3 nucleotides are TGCGCCAGCGGACAAGGAGCAGATACGCAGTATTTT. It encodes CASGQGADTQYF.

V usage is TRBV7-9 and J usage is TRBJ1-5; D remains unclear. Germline V gene lookup returns CDR1 SEHNR and CDR2 FQNEAQ (reference sequence). V lost 4 bases and J 0 bases, leaving 7 bases between the germline ends. The CDR3 length is 14 residues. CDR3 coding DNA: TGTGCCAGCAGCTCGCGAAATAGCAATCAGCCCCAGCATTTT. It specifies CASSSRNSNQPQHF.

The gene calls are TRBV13 and TRBJ1-3; 8 bases align to TRBD1. The CDR3 has 17 amino acids. The ends lost 1 base at V and 3 bases at J; junction bases unmatched: 8. From germline, CDR1 is PRHDT and CDR2 FYEKMQ (reference sequence). CDR3 DNA: TGTGCCAGCAGCTTAGAAGCCTCAGGGGGCAGTGGAAACACCATATATTTT. It specifies CASSLEASGGSGNTIYF.

The chain links TRBV7-3 to TRBJ2-7; the match to TRBD2 covers 12 bases. Germline values: CDR1 SGHTA, CDR2 FQGTGA. Trimming at V came to 6 bases and at J to 3 bases, leaving 3 bases not matched to a gene. There are 14 residues in the CDR3. The CDR3 is CASSLAGGLYEQYF. The CDR3 nucleotides read TGTGCCAGCAGTCTAGCGGGGGGGCTCTACGAGCAGTACTTC.

This clone was detected a few times. The chain combines TRBV30 with TRBJ2-7, with D maybe TRBD1 (6 bases). CDR3 length: 17 amino acids. With 0 bases removed from V and 3 bases from J, the gap between germline ends came to 21 bases. The germline gives CDR1 GTSNPN, CDR2 SVGIG (reference sequence). DNA of the CDR3: TGTGCCTGGAGTGTCAGAGACAGGAAGAAAACCCTCTACGAGCAGTACTTC. This sequence encodes CAWSVRDRKKTLYEQYF.

This clone has a single count. The J gene is TRBJ1-2, the V gene TRBV4-1; 7 bases agree with TRBD1. Germline V gene data show CDR1 as MGHRA and CDR2 as YSYEKL. CDR3 length equals 19 residues. V shed 3 bases, J shed 4 bases, and the junction held 20 bases outside the gene matches. Here the CDR3 reads CASSHPGGIGVVEGYGYTF. Written as DNA, the CDR3 is TGCGCCAGCAGCCACCCAGGGGGTATCGGAGTCGTCGAGGGCTATGGCTACACCTTC.

The chain employs TRBV29-1 and TRBJ1-6; 8 bases fit TRBD1. Germline CDR1 and CDR2: SQVTM and ANQGSEA. With 6 bases clipped from V and 5 bases from J, the junction kept 9 bases outside the gene matches. This CDR3 region has 15 residues. CDR3 amino acids: CSVKPGTGDNSPLHF. In DNA form, the CDR3 reads TGCAGCGTCAAACCCGGGACAGGAGATAATTCACCCCTCCACTTT.

This clone was counted a single time. This chain joins TRBV28 and TRBJ1-5, with D perhaps matching TRBD1 (6 bases). This CDR3 is 14 amino acids long. V lost 3 bases and J 6 bases, leaving 12 bases between the germline ends. Germline CDR1 and CDR2: MDHEN and SYDVKM. The CDR3 is CASSFWGGAQPQHF. In nucleotides, the CDR3 is TGTGCCAGCAGTTTTTGGGGGGGGGCTCAGCCCCAGCATTTT.